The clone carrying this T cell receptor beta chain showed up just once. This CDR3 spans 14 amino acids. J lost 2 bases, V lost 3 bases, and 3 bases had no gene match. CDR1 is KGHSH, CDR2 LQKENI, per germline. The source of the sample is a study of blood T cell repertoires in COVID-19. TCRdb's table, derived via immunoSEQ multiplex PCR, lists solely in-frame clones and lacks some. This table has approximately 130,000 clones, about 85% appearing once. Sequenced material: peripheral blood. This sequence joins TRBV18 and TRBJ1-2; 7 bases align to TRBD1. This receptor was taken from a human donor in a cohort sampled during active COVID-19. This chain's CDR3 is CASSPETGNYGYTF. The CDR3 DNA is TGTGCCAGCTCACCCGAGACAGGGAACTATGGCTACACCTTC.